This TCR beta chain was sequenced in a study of T-cell memory formation after mild COVID-19. At the level of the study: Largely, TCR clusters stayed within a single donor.

In TCRdb, the 5' RACE reads were re-called with MiXCR into one record per CDR3 protein. Among 550,000 to 600,000 distinct CDR3 sequences listed, roughly 17% were seen once. The germline gives CDR1 LNHNV, CDR2 YYDKDF (reference sequence). There are 14 residues in the CDR3. V was pared by 2 bases and J by 6 bases, with 5 bases of the junction left unmatched. Broader study findings: Among clones contracting day 15 to 85, CD4/CD8 was balanced, whereas later expanders leaned CD4+.

Comment on this clonotype: The antigen is undetermined.

Sequencing used PBMCs or a T cell subset sorted from them (not recorded which). The TCR originated in an adult woman who had mild COVID-19 (a few samples of this study predate the infection). Cell type and time point are not known. The chain employs TRBV15 and TRBJ1-2; 8 nucleotides line up with TRBD1. This chain's CDR3 is CATSRPTGVHGYTF. CDR3 nucleotides: TGTGCCACCAGCAGACCGACAGGGGTCCATGGCTACACCTTC.